Following are 18 T cell receptor beta chains from one sample sequenced in a study of blood T cell repertoires in COVID-19. TCRdb keeps only in-frame clones here, not all; method: immunoSEQ multiplex PCR. The profile shows about 170,000 clones, about 86% of them singletons. Sequencing was performed on peripheral blood. These receptors originate from an older woman who had recovered from COVID-19.

V and J are TRBV6-4 and TRBJ2-2, with D possibly matching TRBD2 (7 bases). This CDR3 contains 11 residues. Trimming took 11 bases from V and 7 from J, leaving 11 bases between them. Germline V gene sequence: CDR1 MRHNA, CDR2 SNTAGT. DNA for the CDR3: TGTGCCTGGGGAGGGGGCGGGGAGCTGTTTTTT. Translation gives CAWGGGGELFF.

The chain has TRBV5-1 and TRBJ2-1; 7 bases match TRBD2. The CDR3 contains 16 residues. The J segment lost 4 bases and the V segment lost 0 bases, leaving 7 bases of the junction unmatched. CDR1 and CDR2 (germline): SGHRS, YFSETQ. The CDR3 coding sequence is TGCGCCAGCAGCTTGGCCGGGGGACTATCATACAATGAGCAGTTCTTC. Translated: CASSLAGGLSYNEQFF. The full variable domain, with the rest looked up from reference TRBV5-1 and TRBJ2-1, is KAGVTQTPRYLIKTRGQQVTLSCSPISGHRSVSWYQQTPGQGLQFLFEYFSETQRNKGNFPGRFSGRQFSNSRSEMNVSTLELGDSALYLCASSLAGGLSYNEQFFGPGTRLTVL.

The J gene is TRBJ2-5, the V gene TRBV27, with 10 bases identical to TRBD2. The CDR3 length is 16 residues. The ends lost 0 bases at V and 7 bases at J; junction bases unmatched: 8. CDR1 MNHEY and CDR2 SMNVEV come from the germline V gene (reference sequence). The CDR3 loop reads CASSLSWLAGVGTQYF. The CDR3 DNA reads as TGTGCCAGCAGTTTATCGTGGCTAGCGGGAGTGGGGACCCAGTACTTC.

The V gene is TRBV6-5, the J gene TRBJ2-7; D gene ambiguous. This CDR3 is built from 14 residues. CDR1 and CDR2 from the germline V gene are MNHEY and SVGAGI. Deletions cut 0 bases from V and 3 bases from J, with 9 bases between. Written as DNA, the CDR3 is TGTGCCAGCAGTTACTCGATGGGCAGCTACGAGCAGTACTTC. It yields the protein CASSYSMGSYEQYF.

Comments on this clone: In the same sample, other DNA sequences code for this CDR3. This rearrangement joins TRBV20-1 to TRBJ2-2, with TRBD1 matching over 10 bases. The CDR3 runs to 15 residues. Trimming cost V 3 bases and J 6 bases; bases outside gene matches: 7. The V gene's germline CDR1 is DFQATT and CDR2 SNEGSKA (reference sequence). CDR3 DNA: TGCAGTGCTAGTCCGGGACAGGGGCACCCCGGGGAGCTGTTTTTT. Protein: CSASPGQGHPGELFF.

The chain couples TRBV9 to TRBJ2-2; 7 bases align to TRBD1. The V and J ends lost 6 bases and 7 bases, in that order; junction bases with no gene match: 15. Per the germline V gene, CDR1 is SGDLS and CDR2 is YYNGEE. The CDR3 sequence is 16 residues long. The CDR3, as DNA: TGTGCCAGCACCAGGGGGACCAGGGGTAATAGCGGGGAGCTGTTTTTT. Protein: CASTRGTRGNSGELFF.

The chain combines TRBV7-3 with TRBJ1-5; D remains unclear. The CDR3 has 16 residues. Trimming pared 5 bases from V and 2 bases from J, leaving 16 bases between. The V gene's germline CDR1 is SGHTA and CDR2 FQGTGA. In DNA form, the CDR3 reads TGTGCCAGCAGCCCCCCCATTCCCGCGGGCAATCAGCCCCAGCATTTT. As protein: CASSPPIPAGNQPQHF.

The chain carries TRBV7-3 and TRBJ2-7; 10 bases fit TRBD2. CDR3 length: 13 residues. V was pared by 5 bases and J by 5 bases, with 3 bases of the junction left unmatched. Germline assignment: CDR1 SGHTA and CDR2 FQGTGA. The CDR3 DNA follows: TGTGCCAGCAGCCCGGGACTAGCGAACGAGCAGTACTTC. Translating gives CASSPGLANEQYF.

This chain joins TRBV29-1 and TRBJ1-2, with a tentative D call TRBD1 (6 bases). There are 13 residues in the CDR3. Germline CDR1 SQVTM, CDR2 ANQGSEA. The V and J ends lost 4 bases and 7 bases respectively, with 16 bases between them. The CDR3 loop reads CSVGGGSPGGYTF. CDR3 coding DNA: TGCAGCGTTGGGGGGGGCAGCCCTGGTGGCTACACCTTC.

The rearrangement uses TRBV7-8 and TRBJ2-2, with a tentative D call TRBD2 (5 bases). With 5 bases removed from V and 6 bases from J, the gap between germline ends came to 10 bases. The CDR3 contains 13 residues. The germline V gene has CDR1 SGHVS and CDR2 FQNEAQ. The CDR3: CASSPVEAGELFF. The CDR3 DNA reads as TGTGCCAGCAGCCCGGTGGAGGCCGGGGAGCTGTTTTTT.

The CDR3 region is CASTPPGTSGTDTQYF. In DNA form, the CDR3 reads TGTGCCAGCACCCCCCCCGGGACTAGTGGCACAGATACGCAGTATTTT. The rearrangement links TRBV7-3 to TRBJ2-3; 8 bases are shared with TRBD2. V dropped 7 bases and J dropped 1; count of bases not matched to a gene: 10. The CDR3 sequence is 16 residues long. Germline V gene lookup returns CDR1 SGHTA and CDR2 FQGTGA.

The CDR3 loop reads CASSDRTGSTEAFF. DNA for the CDR3: TGTGCCAGCAGTGACCGGACAGGGAGCACTGAAGCTTTCTTT. The chain links TRBV27 to TRBJ1-1; 8 bases fit TRBD1. CDR1 is MNHEY, CDR2 SMNVEV, per germline (reference sequence). Germline trimming cut 5 bases from V and 4 bases from J; bases unmatched to any gene: 6. The CDR3 is made up of 14 amino acids.

The chain has TRBV5-1 and TRBJ2-3, with a weak D call TRBD1 (6 bases). The germline CDR1 and CDR2 sequences are SGHRS and YFSETQ. The CDR3 consists of 15 residues. The ends were cut back, 0 bases at V and 2 bases at J, with 10 bases in the middle. This chain's CDR3 is CASSLVAGDTDTQYF. The CDR3 coding sequence is TGCGCCAGCAGCTTGGTGGCAGGGGACACAGATACGCAGTATTTT.

The chain is built from TRBV6-4 and TRBJ1-3; perhaps TRBD1 as D (5 bases). The CDR3 covers 14 residues. CDR1 and CDR2 (germline): MRHNA, SNTAGT. Trimming shortened V by 10 bases and J by 4 bases, and 17 bases separated the two germline ends. The CDR3, as DNA: TGTGCCACCATCGACAGTACTATCGGAAACACCATATATTTT. As protein: CATIDSTIGNTIYF.

The chain employs TRBV7-9 and TRBJ1-4; 7 bases line up with TRBD1. CDR1 SEHNR and CDR2 FQNEAQ come from the germline V gene (reference sequence). J gave up 7 bases and V 5 bases, and 7 bases lay outside the gene matches. The CDR3 has 14 residues. CDR3 bases: TGTGCCAGCAGCCAACGACAGGGAGGTGAAAAACTGTTTTTT. It codes for CASSQRQGGEKLFF.

This chain links TRBV18 with TRBJ1-3, with D possibly being TRBD1 (5 bases). The CDR3 is 13 residues long. Trimming stripped 4 bases from V and 2 bases from J, with 6 bases between. The V gene's germline CDR1 is KGHSH and CDR2 LQKENI. CDR3 in amino acids: CASSRGAGNTIYF. The CDR3 DNA sequence: TGTGCCAGCTCACGGGGGGCTGGAAACACCATATATTTT.

V usage is TRBV7-2 and J usage is TRBJ2-3, with a possible D match to TRBD2 (7 bases). The V gene lost 5 bases and the J gene lost 3 bases, with 21 bases spanning the gap. The germline CDR1 and CDR2 sequences are SGHTA and FQGNSA. This CDR3 comprises 17 residues. Here the CDR3 reads CASSPAGGGGRTDTQYF. In nucleotides, the CDR3 is TGTGCCAGCAGCCCCGCCGGGGGCGGGGGCAGAACAGATACGCAGTATTTT.

This chain links TRBV28 with TRBJ1-2; 8 nucleotides match TRBD1. Trimming removed 4 bases from V and 2 bases from J; junction bases left unmatched: 6. CDR1 MDHEN and CDR2 SYDVKM come from the germline V gene. The CDR3 is 15 amino acids. The CDR3 bases are TGTGCCAGCAGTTCCCTACAGGGGGGGAACTATGGCTACACCTTC. Translated, it gives CASSSLQGGNYGYTF.